The 7 T cell receptor beta chains given below trace back to one sample, sequenced in a study of blood T cell repertoires in COVID-19 (TCRdb year 2020). Library generation was performed with the immunoSEQ multiplex PCR assay. The immuneACCESS repertoire file appears here via TCRdb, limited to in-frame rearrangements. These files lack a portion of the clones; in checked studies, under half of the deficit traces to unresolved V genes, and the cause of the others is not known. This sample comprises approximately 80,000 clones, over 75% of them detected only once. The ten largest make up 2.5% to 3.5% of the sample. Sequenced material: peripheral blood. All receptors come from a woman aged 80 or over with COVID-19, enrolled during active disease.

The chain couples TRBV4-2 to TRBJ2-7, with D tentatively TRBD1 (6 bases). Germline V gene sequence: CDR1 LGHNA, CDR2 YNFKEQ. The CDR3 length is 14 residues. V was trimmed by 5 bases and J by 0 bases, leaving 11 bases between them. CDR3 residues: CASSYGTLSYEQYF. CDR3 coding DNA: TGTGCCAGCAGCTACGGGACACTCTCCTACGAGCAGTACTTC.

The chain has TRBV19 and TRBJ2-2; no clear D gene. In germline, CDR1 is LNHDA, CDR2 SQIVND (reference sequence). Trimming removed 5 bases at V and 5 bases at J, with 9 bases between. There are 13 residues in the CDR3. The CDR3 nucleotides read TGTGCCAGTAGTTTGGGCCCTACCGGGGAGCTGTTTTTT. Its protein is CASSLGPTGELFF.

V is TRBV9 and J is TRBJ1-3; D is perhaps TRBD1 (5 bases). Trimming shortened V by 4 bases and J by 4 bases, and 12 bases separated the two germline ends. Germline V gene data show CDR1 as SGDLS and CDR2 as YYNGEE. The CDR3 has 14 amino acids. The CDR3 nucleotides are TGTGCCAGCAGCATCCAGGGATTCGGAAACACCATATATTTT. It is translated as CASSIQGFGNTIYF.

V and J are TRBV20-1 and TRBJ2-7, with D unresolved. V lost 4 bases to trimming and J lost 4 bases, with 8 bases between them. CDR1 is DFQATT and CDR2 is SNEGSKA in the germline V gene (reference sequence). This CDR3 comprises 11 residues. CDR3 in DNA: TGCAGTGCTACCTGGAGATACGAGCAGTACTTC. Translation gives CSATWRYEQYF.

The CDR3 is CAISGGQGSYNEQFF. The CDR3 DNA is TGTGCCATCAGTGGGGGACAGGGGTCCTACAATGAGCAGTTCTTC. The V and J genes are TRBV10-3 and TRBJ2-1, with 10 bases that match TRBD1. With 4 bases clipped from V and 1 base from J, the junction kept 1 base outside the gene matches. This CDR3 is 15 amino acids long. Germline V gives CDR1 ENHRY, CDR2 SYGVKD.

The chain links TRBV27 to TRBJ1-6, with D unclear. The CDR3 totals 15 residues. V was clipped by 1 base and J by 5 bases, with 9 bases between them. Germline lookup yields CDR1 MNHEY and CDR2 SMNVEV (reference sequence). The CDR3 region is CASSLFWEDNSPLHF. The CDR3, as DNA: TGTGCCAGCAGTTTATTTTGGGAGGATAATTCACCCCTCCACTTT.

The chain recombines TRBV5-1 with TRBJ2-1, with D maybe TRBD2 (6 bases). Trimming cost V 0 bases and J 3 bases, with 7 bases left between them. This CDR3 is built from 14 residues. Germline V CDR1 and CDR2: SGHRS, YFSETQ. The CDR3 nucleotides read TGCGCCAGCAGCTTGGGCGGGATCTACAATGAGCAGTTCTTC. It translates to CASSLGGIYNEQFF.